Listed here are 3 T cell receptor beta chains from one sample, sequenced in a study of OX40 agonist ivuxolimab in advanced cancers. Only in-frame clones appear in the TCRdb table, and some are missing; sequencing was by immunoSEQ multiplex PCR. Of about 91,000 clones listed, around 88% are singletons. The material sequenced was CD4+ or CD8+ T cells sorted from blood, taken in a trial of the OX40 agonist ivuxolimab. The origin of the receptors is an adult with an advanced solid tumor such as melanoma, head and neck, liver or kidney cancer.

The CDR3 DNA is TGTGCCAGTAGTATGACAGGGGGCAAGAATGAGCAGTTCTTC. Its translation is CASSMTGGKNEQFF. The genes are TRBV19 and TRBJ2-1, with 10 bases identical to TRBD1. Germline V gene lookup returns CDR1 LNHDA and CDR2 SQIVND (reference sequence). With V trimmed by 3 bases and J by 7 bases, 3 bases remained unmatched. CDR3 length: 14 residues.

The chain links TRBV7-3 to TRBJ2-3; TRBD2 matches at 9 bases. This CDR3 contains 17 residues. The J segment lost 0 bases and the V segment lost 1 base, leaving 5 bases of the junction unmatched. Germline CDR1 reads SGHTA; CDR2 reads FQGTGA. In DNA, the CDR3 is TGTGCCAGCAGCTTAATGGCTAGCGGGGTTAGCACAGATACGCAGTATTTT. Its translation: CASSLMASGVSTDTQYF.

The CDR3 protein is CASTPARETQYF. The DNA for the CDR3 is TGTGCCAGCACGCCTGCGCGAGAGACCCAGTACTTC. The rearrangement uses TRBV2 and TRBJ2-5; no definite D call. CDR1 and CDR2 (germline): SNHLY, FYNNEI. Between the trimmed V and J ends, which lost 7 bases and 4 bases, there was a span of 10 bases. This CDR3 spans 12 amino acids.